This T cell receptor (beta chain) was captured in a study of TIL therapy for anti-PD-1-resistant metastatic lung cancer. Study-wide context: Patients had a median age of approximately 57 years (range about 35-80). By whole-exome sequencing, median non-synonymous tumor mutation burden was approximately 1.6 mutations per megabase.

From germline, CDR1 is SGDLS and CDR2 YYNGEE. V was shortened by 3 bases and J by 1 base, with 14 bases between the two germline ends. The CDR3 consists of 16 residues. Regarding time point: pre-treatment sample, taken before nivolumab and TIL therapy. Patients were adults with stage 4 NSCLC. Sequencing used immunoSEQ v3. The repertoire was sequenced with immunoSEQ multiplex PCR; TCRdb's copy has only in-frame clones and lacks some. The repertoire holds about 52,000 clones, with 65% to 80% as singletons. V gene TRBV9 combines with J gene TRBJ1-3; D might be TRBD1 (6 bases). The clonotype comes from a woman between 25 and 85 years old with non-small cell lung cancer. This specimen was blood, taken at baseline. The CDR3 coding sequence is TGTGCCAGCAGCGCACAAGAGGGGGGGTCTGGAAACACCATATATTTT. Translating gives CASSAQEGGSGNTIYF.